This T cell receptor beta chain was obtained from a study of identical twins. Template switching added a universal primer site; cDNA carried unique molecular identifiers. One entry per CDR3 protein results from TCRdb running MiXCR on the 5' RACE reads. The sample has some 1,600,000 distinct CDR3 sequences, 25% to 35% seen once. Everyone who gave samples was a healthy Caucasian. Broader study findings: Twin-shared out-of-frame alpha sequences showed excess low generation probability. Insertions ran lower in abundant cord blood beta clonotypes, though not in memory repertoires.

Worth noting for this clonotype: The antigen is unknown.

Sequencing was done on a sample of cord blood. The TCR comes from a newborn girl in good health.

CDR3 in amino acids: CASSPRRGPHPYGYTF. The CDR3 DNA is TGTGCCAGCAGCCCCCGCAGGGGCCCCCACCCCTATGGCTACACCTTC. V usage is TRBV4-2 and J usage is TRBJ1-2; tentative D call: TRBD1 (6 bases). The germline V gene encodes CDR1 LGHNA and CDR2 YNFKEQ. Trimming left V 4 bases short and J 4 bases short, with 19 bases between. CDR3 length: 16 residues.